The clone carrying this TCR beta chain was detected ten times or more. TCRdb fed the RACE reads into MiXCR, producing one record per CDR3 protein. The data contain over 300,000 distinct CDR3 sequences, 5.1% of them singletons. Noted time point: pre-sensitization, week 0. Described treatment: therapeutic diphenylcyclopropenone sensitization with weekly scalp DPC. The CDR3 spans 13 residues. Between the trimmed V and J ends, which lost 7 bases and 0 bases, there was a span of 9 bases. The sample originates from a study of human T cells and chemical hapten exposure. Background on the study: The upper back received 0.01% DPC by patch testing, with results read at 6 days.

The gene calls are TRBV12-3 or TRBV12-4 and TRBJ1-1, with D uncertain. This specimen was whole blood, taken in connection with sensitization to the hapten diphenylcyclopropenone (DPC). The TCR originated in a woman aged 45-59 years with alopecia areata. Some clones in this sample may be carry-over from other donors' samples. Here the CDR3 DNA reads TGTGCCAGCACTCCACTAATGAACACTGAAGCTTTCTTT. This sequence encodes CASTPLMNTEAFF.